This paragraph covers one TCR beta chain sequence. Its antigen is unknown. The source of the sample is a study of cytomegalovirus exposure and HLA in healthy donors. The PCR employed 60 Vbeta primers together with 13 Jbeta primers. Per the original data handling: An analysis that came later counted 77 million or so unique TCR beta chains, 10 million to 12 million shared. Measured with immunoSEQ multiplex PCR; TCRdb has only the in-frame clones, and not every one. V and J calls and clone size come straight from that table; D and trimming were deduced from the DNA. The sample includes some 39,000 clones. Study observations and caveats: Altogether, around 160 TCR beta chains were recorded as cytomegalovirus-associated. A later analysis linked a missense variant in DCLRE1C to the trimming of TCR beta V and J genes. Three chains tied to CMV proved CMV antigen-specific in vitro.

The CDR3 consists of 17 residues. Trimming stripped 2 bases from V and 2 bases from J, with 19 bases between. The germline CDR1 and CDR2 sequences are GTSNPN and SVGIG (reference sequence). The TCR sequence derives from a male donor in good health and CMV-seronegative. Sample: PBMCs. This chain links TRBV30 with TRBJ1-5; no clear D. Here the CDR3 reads CAWSSNGRGSGNQPQHF. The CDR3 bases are TGTGCCTGGAGTTCGAACGGTCGAGGGTCGGGCAATCAGCCCCAGCATTTT. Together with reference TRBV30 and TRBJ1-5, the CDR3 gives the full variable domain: SQTIHQWPATLVQPVGSPLSLECTVEGTSNPNLYWYRQAAGRGLQLLFYSVGIGQISSEVPQNLSASRPQDRQFILSSKKLLLSDSGFYLCAWSSNGRGSGNQPQHFGDGTRLSIL.